The sequence of this TCR beta chain was determined in a study of beta chain features in type 1 diabetes. The study, taken as a whole, reports: Compared with healthy donors, patients appeared to share more similar naive, central memory and regulatory TCRB repertoires. PCR might favor shorter templates, but any such skew would affect patients and controls equally. There was a moderate but significant shortening of TCRB CDR3s in all four CD4+ subsets of Type 1 diabetes patients.

As regards this clone: What it recognizes is unknown.

Populations obtained by sorting all exceeded 95% purity. The V gene's germline CDR1 is MNHEY and CDR2 SVGAGI. This CDR3 is built from 14 residues. J was trimmed by 13 bases and V by 5 bases; bases with no gene match: 15. The isolated RNA, all of it, was reverse transcribed, so expressed TCRB transcripts were what got sequenced. The table came from immunoSEQ multiplex PCR; TCRdb's copy has only in-frame clones and leaves some out. In the table there are 900,000 or so clones, 15% to 20% of which are singletons. The clonotype originates from a woman in her late teens or twenties in good health. Sequencing was done on a sample of naive CD4+ T cells from blood. The chain uses TRBV6-5 and TRBJ2-3; 7 bases map to TRBD2. CDR3 sequence: CASSAMMGGTTEYF. The CDR3 nucleotides are TGTGCCAGCAGTGCCATGATGGGTGGGACTACTGAGTATTTT.